The source of this T cell receptor beta chain is a study of identical twins. Study-level findings and limits: Conclusions came from cross-sectional statistical analysis, not from following the same donors. Low generation-probability sequences were in excess among twin-shared out-of-frame alpha sequences. The models systematically underestimated how much out-of-frame TCR alpha was shared in monozygotic twins.

This clonotype was counted a few times. The target antigen is unknown. TCRdb itself ran the 5' RACE reads through MiXCR, one entry per CDR3 protein. Of hundreds of thousands of distinct CDR3 sequences in the sample, approximately 9% were seen once. The length of the CDR3 is 13 residues. CDR1 and CDR2 from the germline V gene are MDHEN and SYDVKM. With 5 bases removed from V and 9 bases from J, the gap between germline ends came to 14 bases. This sample was also put to use in a study of yellow fever vaccine responses in identical twins.

The chain couples TRBV28 to TRBJ2-1; maybe TRBD2 (5 bases). The receptor comes from a woman younger than 35 in good health. The specimen sequenced was PBMCs. The CDR3 is CASSATRPGEQFF. The DNA of the CDR3 is TGTGCCAGCAGTGCCACTAGGCCCGGTGAGCAGTTCTTC.